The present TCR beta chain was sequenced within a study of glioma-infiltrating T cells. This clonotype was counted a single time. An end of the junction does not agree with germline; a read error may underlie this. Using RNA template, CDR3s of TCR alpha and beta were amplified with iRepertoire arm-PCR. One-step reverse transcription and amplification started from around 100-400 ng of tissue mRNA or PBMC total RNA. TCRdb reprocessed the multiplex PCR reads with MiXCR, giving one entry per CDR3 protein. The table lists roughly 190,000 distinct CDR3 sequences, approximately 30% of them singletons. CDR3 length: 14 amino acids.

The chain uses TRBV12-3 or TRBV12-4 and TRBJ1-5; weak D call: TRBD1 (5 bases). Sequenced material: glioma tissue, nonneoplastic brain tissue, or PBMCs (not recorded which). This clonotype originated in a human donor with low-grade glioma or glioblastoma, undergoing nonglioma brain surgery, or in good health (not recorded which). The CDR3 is CSSSAFRGSQPQQF. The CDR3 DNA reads TGTTCCAGCAGTGCGTTCCGGGGGAGTCAGCCCCAGCAGTTT.